Below, 7 T cell receptor beta chains from the same sample are listed, as sequenced in a study of Graves' ophthalmopathy and Graves' hyperthyroidism. Amplification from RNA transcripts yielded the TCR beta CDR3 regions. HTBI primers were used in a first-round RT-PCR, which preceded a second-round multiplex PCR. TCRdb called the multiplex PCR reads again in MiXCR, with one record for every CDR3 protein. The data hold around 340,000 distinct CDR3 sequences, with about 17% observed a single time. The sequenced sample consisted of peripheral blood. These receptors were collected from an adult man with Graves' ophthalmopathy.

In this sample, this clonotype turned up many times. This chain joins TRBV6-5 and TRBJ1-1, with 7 bases identical to TRBD1. J lost 1 base, V lost 8 bases, and 10 bases had no gene match. This CDR3 contains 15 residues. Germline CDR1 and CDR2: MNHEY and SVGAGI. The CDR3 loop reads CASANTGTANTEAFF. CDR3 coding DNA: TGTGCCAGCGCCAATACCGGGACAGCGAACACTGAAGCTTTCTTT.

This clonotype was found many times. This rearrangement joins TRBV4-1 to TRBJ2-7; the D is unclear. The V gene's germline CDR1 is MGHRA and CDR2 YSYEKL. The CDR3 contains 14 residues. The V gene lost 0 bases and the J gene lost 3 bases, with 9 bases spanning the gap. The CDR3 DNA is TGCGCCAGCAGCCAAGACGGCAAAGTCTACGAGCAGTACTTC. Amino acids: CASSQDGKVYEQYF.

This clonotype was detected once. This chain uses TRBV12-3 or TRBV12-4 with TRBJ2-5; D remains ambiguous. CDR3 length: 15 residues. Trimming stripped 3 bases from V and 4 bases from J, with 15 bases between. The CDR3, as DNA: TGTGCCAGCAGTTTTGTGCCGGGCCGAACAGAGACCCAGTACTTC. This encodes CASSFVPGRTETQYF.

As to this clonotype: This may arise from a read error, as a much more abundant clone is one base away. The V and J genes are TRBV29-1 and TRBJ2-7, with TRBD2 matching over 9 bases. Germline-derived CDR1 and CDR2 are SQVTM and ANQGSEA. CDR3 length: 13 residues. Here the CDR3 reads CGAGTSRPYEQYF. The CDR3 nucleotides read TGCGGCGCGGGGACTAGCCGTCCCTACGAGCAGTACTTC.

This clonotype was recorded at least ten times. The chain is built from TRBV3-1 and TRBJ1-1; D remains ambiguous. The V gene lost 3 bases and the J gene lost 4 bases, with 12 bases spanning the gap. Germline CDR1 LGHDT, CDR2 YNNKEL (reference sequence). The CDR3 is made up of 14 amino acids. CDR3 region: CASSQASGGTEAFF. The CDR3 DNA is TGTGCCAGCAGCCAGGCAAGCGGAGGCACTGAAGCTTTCTTT.

Many counts were recorded for this clonotype. The chain employs TRBV6-5 and TRBJ2-4; D not resolved. V was shortened by 4 bases and J by 3 bases, with 10 bases between the two germline ends. The CDR3 is 14 residues long. Germline values: CDR1 MNHEY, CDR2 SVGAGI. CDR3 in amino acids: CASSLTRIKNIQYF. CDR3 bases: TGTGCCAGCAGTTTGACACGGATCAAAAACATTCAGTACTTC.

This clonotype was observed at least ten times. The chain couples TRBV28 to TRBJ2-2, with a weak D call TRBD2 (5 bases). Looked up from germline, CDR1 is MDHEN and CDR2 is SYDVKM. CDR3 size: 18 residues. The germline V and J ends were trimmed by 3 bases and 0 bases, with 17 bases remaining between them. CDR3 nucleotide sequence: TGTGCCAGCAGTTTCAGCGTGGGAGACGAACCGAACACCGGGGAGCTGTTTTTT. This sequence encodes CASSFSVGDEPNTGELFF.